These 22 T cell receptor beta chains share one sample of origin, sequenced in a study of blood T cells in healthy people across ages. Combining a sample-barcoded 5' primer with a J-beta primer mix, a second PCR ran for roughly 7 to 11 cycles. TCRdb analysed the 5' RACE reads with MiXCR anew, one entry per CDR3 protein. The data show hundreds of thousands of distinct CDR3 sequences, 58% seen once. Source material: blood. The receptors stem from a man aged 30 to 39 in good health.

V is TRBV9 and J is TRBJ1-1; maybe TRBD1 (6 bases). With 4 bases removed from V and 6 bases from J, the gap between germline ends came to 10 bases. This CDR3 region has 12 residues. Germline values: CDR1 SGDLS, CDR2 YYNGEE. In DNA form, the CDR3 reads TGTGCCAGCAGCCGTGGGGGCCCTGAAGCTTTCTTT. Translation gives CASSRGGPEAFF. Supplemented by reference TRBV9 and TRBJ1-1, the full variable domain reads DSGVTQTPKHLITATGQRVTLRCSPRSGDLSVYWYQQSLDQGLQFLIQYYNGEERAKGNILERFSAQQFPDLHSELNLSSLELGDSALYFCASSRGGPEAFFGQGTRLTVV.

The CDR3 spells CASSAGPSGDTQYF. CDR3 nucleotide sequence: TGCGCCAGCAGTGCCGGACCCTCTGGAGATACGCAGTATTTT. This chain connects TRBV10-2 to TRBJ2-3; no definite D call. The CDR3 extends over 14 amino acids. Germline V gene lookup returns CDR1 WSHSY and CDR2 SAAADI. V gave up 4 bases and J gave up 5 bases, with 13 bases separating them.

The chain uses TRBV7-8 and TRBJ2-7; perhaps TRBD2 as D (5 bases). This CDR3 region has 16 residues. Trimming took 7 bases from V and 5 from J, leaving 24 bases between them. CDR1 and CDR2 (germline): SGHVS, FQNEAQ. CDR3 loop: CASTPRSRVSFNEQYF. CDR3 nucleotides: TGTGCCAGCACCCCTAGGTCGAGGGTCTCGTTCAACGAGCAGTACTTC.

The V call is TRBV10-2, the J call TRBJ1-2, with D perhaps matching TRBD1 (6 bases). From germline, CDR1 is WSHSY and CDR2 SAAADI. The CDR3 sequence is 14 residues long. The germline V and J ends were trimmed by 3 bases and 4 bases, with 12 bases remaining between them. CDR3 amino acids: CASSDGRGGYGYTF. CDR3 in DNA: TGCGCCAGCAGTGACGGCAGGGGAGGCTATGGCTACACCTTC.

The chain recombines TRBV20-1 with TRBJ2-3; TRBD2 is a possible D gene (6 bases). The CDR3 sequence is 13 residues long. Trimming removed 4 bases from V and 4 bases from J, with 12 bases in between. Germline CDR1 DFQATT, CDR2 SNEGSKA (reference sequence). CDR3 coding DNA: TGCAGTGCTACCGGAGGGTCGCCAGATACGCAGTATTTT. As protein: CSATGGSPDTQYF.

CDR3 amino acids: CASSVGVTSTDTQYF. For the CDR3, the DNA is TGTGCCAGCAGCGTAGGGGTAACTAGCACAGATACGCAGTATTTT. V usage is TRBV9 and J usage is TRBJ2-3; unclear D gene. The CDR3 is made up of 15 amino acids. Deletions cut 0 bases from V and 0 bases from J, with 8 bases between. Per germline, CDR1 SGDLS and CDR2 YYNGEE.

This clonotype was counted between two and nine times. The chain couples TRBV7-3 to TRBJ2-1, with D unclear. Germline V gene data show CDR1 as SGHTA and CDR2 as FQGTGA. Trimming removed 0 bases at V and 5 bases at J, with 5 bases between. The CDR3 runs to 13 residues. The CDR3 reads CASSLTTNNEQFF. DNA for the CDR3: TGTGCCAGCAGCTTAACTACCAACAATGAGCAGTTCTTC.

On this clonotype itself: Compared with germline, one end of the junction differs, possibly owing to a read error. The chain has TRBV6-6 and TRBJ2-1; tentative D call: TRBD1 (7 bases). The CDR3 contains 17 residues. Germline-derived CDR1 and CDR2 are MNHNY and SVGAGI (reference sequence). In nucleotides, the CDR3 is TGTGCCAGCATTTACGGAGGGACAGCCAACTCCTACAATGAGCAGTTCTTC. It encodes CASIYGGTANSYNEQFF.

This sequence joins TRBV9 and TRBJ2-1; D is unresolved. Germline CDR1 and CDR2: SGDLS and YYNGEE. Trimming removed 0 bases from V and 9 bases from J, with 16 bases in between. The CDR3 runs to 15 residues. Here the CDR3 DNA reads TGTGCCAGCAGCGTAGAGGTTAGCAGGAATCTTGAGCAGTTCTTC. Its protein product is CASSVEVSRNLEQFF.

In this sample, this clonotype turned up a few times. The DNA of the CDR3 is TGTGCCAGCAGCTTAGGCCCAGGGGGAGCCTATGGCTACACCTTC. Amino acid sequence: CASSLGPGGAYGYTF. The rearrangement uses TRBV7-3 and TRBJ1-2; TRBD1 matches at 7 bases. Germline CDR1 and CDR2: SGHTA and FQGTGA. CDR3 length: 15 residues. J lost 4 bases, V lost 2 bases, and 7 bases had no gene match.

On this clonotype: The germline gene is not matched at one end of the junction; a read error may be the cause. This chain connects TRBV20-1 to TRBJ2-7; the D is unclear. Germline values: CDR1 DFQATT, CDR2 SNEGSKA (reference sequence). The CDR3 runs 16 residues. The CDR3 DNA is TGCAGTGCTAGAGATTCTGCAGCCTCTATCTCCTTCGAGCAGTACTTC. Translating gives CSARDSAASISFEQYF.

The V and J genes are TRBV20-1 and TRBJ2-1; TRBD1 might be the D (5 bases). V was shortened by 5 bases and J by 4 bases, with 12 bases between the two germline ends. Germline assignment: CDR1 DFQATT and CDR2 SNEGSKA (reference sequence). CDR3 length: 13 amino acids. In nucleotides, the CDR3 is TGCAGTGCTTTGACAGCGACTTACAATGAGCAGTTCTTC. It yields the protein CSALTATYNEQFF.

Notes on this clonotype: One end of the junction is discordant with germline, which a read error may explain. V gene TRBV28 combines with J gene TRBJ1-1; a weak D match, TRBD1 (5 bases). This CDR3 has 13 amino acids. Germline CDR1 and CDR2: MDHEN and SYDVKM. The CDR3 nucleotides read TGTGCCTTACAAGGACGGGGGAACACTGAAGCTTTGTTT. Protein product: CALQGRGNTEALF.

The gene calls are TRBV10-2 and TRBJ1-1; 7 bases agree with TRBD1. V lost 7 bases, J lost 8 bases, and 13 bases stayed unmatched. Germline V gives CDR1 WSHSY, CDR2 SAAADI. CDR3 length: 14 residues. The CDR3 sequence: CASTDRVGVSEAFF. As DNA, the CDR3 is TGCGCCAGCACCGACAGGGTCGGGGTTAGCGAAGCTTTCTTT.

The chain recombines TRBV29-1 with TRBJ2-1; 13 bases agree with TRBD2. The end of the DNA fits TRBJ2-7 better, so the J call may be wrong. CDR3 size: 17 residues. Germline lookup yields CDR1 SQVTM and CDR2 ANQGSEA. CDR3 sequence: CSVEGTSGESSYNEQYF. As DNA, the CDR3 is TGCAGCGTTGAGGGGACTAGCGGGGAGAGCTCCTACAATGAGCAGTACTTC.

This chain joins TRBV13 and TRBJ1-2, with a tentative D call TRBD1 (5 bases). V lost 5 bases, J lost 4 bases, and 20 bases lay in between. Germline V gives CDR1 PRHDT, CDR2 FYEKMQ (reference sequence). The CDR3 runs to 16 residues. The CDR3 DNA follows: TGTGCCAGCAGCCCCCAAGGGACGGACCACACCTATGGCTACACCTTC. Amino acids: CASSPQGTDHTYGYTF.

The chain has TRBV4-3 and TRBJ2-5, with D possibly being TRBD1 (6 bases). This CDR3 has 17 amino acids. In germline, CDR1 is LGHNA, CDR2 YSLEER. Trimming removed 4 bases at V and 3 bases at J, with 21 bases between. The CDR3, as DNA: TGCGCCAGCAGCCCTTACAAGCAGGGGAGTTGGGAAGAGACCCAGTACTTC. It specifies CASSPYKQGSWEETQYF.

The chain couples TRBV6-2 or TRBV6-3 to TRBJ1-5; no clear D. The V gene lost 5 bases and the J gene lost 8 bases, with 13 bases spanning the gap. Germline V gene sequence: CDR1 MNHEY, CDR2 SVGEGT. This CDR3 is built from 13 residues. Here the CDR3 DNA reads TGTGCCAGCAGTCGGAAGGGCGGAGAGCCCCAGCATTTT. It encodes CASSRKGGEPQHF.

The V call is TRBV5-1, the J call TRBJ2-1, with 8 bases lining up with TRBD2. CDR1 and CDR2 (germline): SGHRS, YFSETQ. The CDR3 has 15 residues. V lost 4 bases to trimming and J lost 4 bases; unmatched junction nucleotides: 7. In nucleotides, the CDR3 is TGCGCCAGCAGCGTCCGGGGGGGCCTGTACAATGAGCAGTTCTTC. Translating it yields CASSVRGGLYNEQFF.

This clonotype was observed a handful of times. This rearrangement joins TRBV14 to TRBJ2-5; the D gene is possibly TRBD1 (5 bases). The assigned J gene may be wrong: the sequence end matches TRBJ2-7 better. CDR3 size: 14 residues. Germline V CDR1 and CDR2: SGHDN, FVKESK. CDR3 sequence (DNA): TGTGCCAGCAGCCAAGGAACAGGCGTCTACGAGCAGTACTTC. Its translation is CASSQGTGVYEQYF.

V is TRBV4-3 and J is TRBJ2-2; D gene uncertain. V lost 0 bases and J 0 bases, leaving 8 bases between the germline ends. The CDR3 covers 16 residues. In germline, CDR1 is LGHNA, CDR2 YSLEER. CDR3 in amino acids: CASSQDGLANTGELFF. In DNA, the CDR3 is TGCGCCAGCAGCCAAGATGGCCTAGCGAACACCGGGGAGCTGTTTTTT.

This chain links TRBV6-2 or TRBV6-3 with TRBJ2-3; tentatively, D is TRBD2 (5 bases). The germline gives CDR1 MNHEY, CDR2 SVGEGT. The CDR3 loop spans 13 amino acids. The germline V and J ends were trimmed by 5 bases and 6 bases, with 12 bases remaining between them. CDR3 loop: CASSQRTGDTQYF. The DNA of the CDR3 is TGTGCCAGCAGTCAAAGGACGGGGGATACGCAGTATTTT.